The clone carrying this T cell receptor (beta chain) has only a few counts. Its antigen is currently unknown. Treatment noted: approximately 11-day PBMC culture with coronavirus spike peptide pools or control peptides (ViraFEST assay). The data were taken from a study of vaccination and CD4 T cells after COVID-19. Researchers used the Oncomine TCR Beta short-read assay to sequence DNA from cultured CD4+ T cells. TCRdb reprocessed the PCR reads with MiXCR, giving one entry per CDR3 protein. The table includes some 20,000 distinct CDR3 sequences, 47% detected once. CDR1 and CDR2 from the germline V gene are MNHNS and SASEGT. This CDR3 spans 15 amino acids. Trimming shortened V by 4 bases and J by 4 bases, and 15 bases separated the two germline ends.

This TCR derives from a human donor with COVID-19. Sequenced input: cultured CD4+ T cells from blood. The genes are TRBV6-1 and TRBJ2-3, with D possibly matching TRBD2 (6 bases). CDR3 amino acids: CASSVLGGKADTQYF. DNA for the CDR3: TGTGCCAGCAGTGTCCTGGGAGGAAAGGCAGATACGCAGTATTTT.